These 27 T cell receptor beta chains were all obtained from the same sample, sequenced in a study of blood T cell repertoires in COVID-19 (TCRdb year 2020). The library was built by means of the immunoSEQ multiplex PCR assay. This immuneACCESS table, as held by TCRdb, lists in-frame sequences with V and J called but not all clones. Of the missing ones, under half trace to an unresolved V gene in checked studies; the others have no known cause. The sample table lists some 410,000 clones, approximately 88% of them with a count of one. The ten largest clones represent 0.95% to 1% of the sample. The sequencing sample was made of PBMCs or T cells enriched from blood (not recorded which). The receptors derive from a woman under 40 with acute COVID-19.

DNA of the CDR3: TGTGCCAGCAGGAGCAAGAACTATGGCTACACCTTC. Protein product: CASRSKNYGYTF. This chain links TRBV6-5 with TRBJ1-2; D unclear. This CDR3 has 12 residues. CDR1 and CDR2 from the germline V gene are MNHEY and SVGAGI. The ends were cut back, 6 bases at V and 2 bases at J, with 7 bases in the middle.

The chain carries TRBV4-1 and TRBJ2-1; D is unresolved. The CDR3 is 13 amino acids. V was clipped by 0 bases and J by 5 bases, with 5 bases between them. CDR1 and CDR2 (germline): MGHRA, YSYEKL. The CDR3 DNA is TGCGCCAGCAGCCAAGATCCCAACAATGAGCAGTTCTTC. Its translation is CASSQDPNNEQFF.

V usage is TRBV15 and J usage is TRBJ1-4, with a possible D match to TRBD1 (6 bases). V gave up 2 bases and J gave up 6 bases, with 16 bases separating them. Germline V gives CDR1 LNHNV, CDR2 YYDKDF (reference sequence). This CDR3 is 16 amino acids long. This CDR3 is CATSRYKGGGDEKLFF. CDR3 DNA sequence: TGTGCCACCAGCAGATATAAGGGAGGGGGAGATGAAAAACTGTTTTTT.

The chain joins TRBV28 to TRBJ2-7; D is ambiguous. The CDR3 contains 12 residues. Trimming took 8 bases from V and 3 from J, leaving 11 bases between them. Per the germline V gene, CDR1 is MDHEN and CDR2 is SYDVKM. The chain's CDR3 is CASSSNVYEQYF. The DNA of the CDR3 is TGTGCCAGCTCCTCTAATGTCTACGAGCAGTACTTC. Drawing the rest from reference TRBV28 and TRBJ2-7, the complete variable domain is DVKVTQSSRYLVKRTGEKVFLECVQDMDHENMFWYRQDPGLGLRLIYFSYDVKMKEKGDIPEGYSVSREKKERFSLILESASTNQTSMYLCASSSNVYEQYFGPGTRLTVT.

CDR3 DNA sequence: TGTGCCAGCATGGGGACAGGGGGTCACGAGCAGTACTTC. Protein product: CASMGTGGHEQYF. The V and J genes are TRBV6-5 and TRBJ2-7, with 11 bases matching TRBD1. Per germline, CDR1 MNHEY and CDR2 SVGAGI. The ends lost 7 bases at V and 5 bases at J; junction bases unmatched: 4. The CDR3 contains 13 residues.

V and J are TRBV20-1 and TRBJ1-2; D is perhaps TRBD1 (5 bases). Trimming stripped 4 bases from V and 6 bases from J, with 9 bases between. The CDR3 contains 11 residues. Per germline, CDR1 DFQATT and CDR2 SNEGSKA (reference sequence). The CDR3 DNA reads as TGCAGTGCTATCTCAGGGCATGGCTACACCTTC. Residues: CSAISGHGYTF.

V and J are TRBV7-3 and TRBJ1-1; 7 bases are a match to TRBD1. The CDR3 sequence is 16 residues long. Germline V gives CDR1 SGHTA, CDR2 FQGTGA. V was clipped by 4 bases and J by 1 base; unmatched bases: 9. The CDR3 coding sequence is TGTGCCAGCAGCTCCGGACAGGTAGGGCCGAACACTGAAGCTTTCTTT. Translating it yields CASSSGQVGPNTEAFF.

The chain joins TRBV7-3 to TRBJ1-1; TRBD1 matches 9 bases. V trimming: 5 bases; J trimming: 5 bases; junction bases outside the gene matches: 6. The germline V gene has CDR1 SGHTA and CDR2 FQGTGA. This CDR3 comprises 14 residues. In nucleotides, the CDR3 is TGTGCCAGCAGCCCCGGGACAGGGAGGACTGAAGCTTTCTTT. It is translated as CASSPGTGRTEAFF. Based on the CDR3 plus reference TRBV7-3 and TRBJ1-1, the full variable domain is GAGVSQTPSNKVTEKGKYVELRCDPISGHTALYWYRQSLGQGPEFLIYFQGTGAADDSGLPNDRFFAVRPEGSVSTLKIQRTERGDSAVYLCASSPGTGRTEAFFGQGTRLTVV.

This chain uses TRBV4-1 with TRBJ2-7, with 7 nucleotides matching TRBD1. Trimming took 2 bases from V and 3 from J; bases not matched to a gene: 7. The germline V gene has CDR1 MGHRA and CDR2 YSYEKL. CDR3 length: 15 amino acids. CDR3 sequence: CASSQPSTGSYEQYF. Here the CDR3 DNA reads TGCGCCAGCAGCCAACCATCGACAGGGAGCTACGAGCAGTACTTC.

The chain is built from TRBV7-9 and TRBJ2-2; D is unclear. Germline V gene data show CDR1 as SEHNR and CDR2 as FQNEAQ (reference sequence). The CDR3 runs 15 residues. The V and J ends lost 1 base and 6 bases respectively, with 12 bases between them. The CDR3 sequence is CASSLVALMAGELFF. The DNA for the CDR3 is TGTGCCAGCAGCTTAGTAGCCTTAATGGCCGGGGAGCTGTTTTTT.

The rearrangement links TRBV10-2 to TRBJ1-6, with TRBD1 as a possible D gene (5 bases). The V gene lost 6 bases and the J gene lost 9 bases, with 21 bases spanning the gap. The germline V gene has CDR1 WSHSY and CDR2 SAAADI. The CDR3 consists of 16 residues. In nucleotides, the CDR3 is TGCGCCAGCAGGAAAAGTGAGCCGGGGGTCTCTTCACCCCTCCACTTT. Translating gives CASRKSEPGVSSPLHF.

This clone was observed a single time. V and J are TRBV15 and TRBJ2-1, with D possibly matching TRBD1 (6 bases). The CDR3 totals 16 residues. Germline V lookup: CDR1 LNHNV, CDR2 YYDKDF (reference sequence). Trimming removed 2 bases at V and 5 bases at J, with 16 bases between. CDR3 sequence (DNA): TGTGCCACCAGCAGACCTTTGCGACAGGATAACAATGAGCAGTTCTTC. It specifies CATSRPLRQDNNEQFF.

The chain carries TRBV13 and TRBJ2-7; D perhaps matches TRBD2 (6 bases). CDR3 length equals 13 residues. CDR1 and CDR2 from the germline V gene are PRHDT and FYEKMQ (reference sequence). V gave up 11 bases and J gave up 6 bases, with 20 bases separating them. The CDR3 loop is CADREILGSEQYF. The CDR3 DNA follows: TGTGCCGACCGGGAAATCCTCGGGAGCGAGCAGTACTTC.

This clone was recorded once. This chain connects TRBV4-1 to TRBJ1-3; D perhaps matches TRBD1 (5 bases). CDR1 MGHRA and CDR2 YSYEKL come from the germline V gene. V lost 2 bases to trimming and J lost 3 bases, with 14 bases between them. The CDR3 runs to 16 residues. The CDR3 DNA sequence: TGCGCCAGCAGCCAAAAGCAGAGACAGCTTGGAAACACCATATATTTT. It is translated as CASSQKQRQLGNTIYF.

V and J are TRBV7-9 and TRBJ2-1; tentative D call: TRBD2 (6 bases). CDR1 is SEHNR and CDR2 is FQNEAQ in the germline V gene (reference sequence). V was shortened by 5 bases and J by 4 bases, with 21 bases between the two germline ends. The CDR3 totals 17 residues. The CDR3 loop reads CASSPPGGFNTYNEQFF. The CDR3 DNA reads TGTGCCAGCAGCCCTCCCGGGGGATTCAACACATACAATGAGCAGTTCTTC.

The V and J genes are TRBV9 and TRBJ2-5; tentative D call: TRBD1 (6 bases). V lost 4 bases and J 4 bases, leaving 11 bases between the germline ends. This CDR3 region has 13 residues. CDR1 and CDR2 (germline): SGDLS, YYNGEE. As DNA, the CDR3 is TGTGCCAGCAGCCCAAGAGGGGGAGAGACCCAGTACTTC. Residues: CASSPRGGETQYF.

The gene calls are TRBV7-3 and TRBJ2-5; 8 nucleotides align to TRBD2. This CDR3 is 15 amino acids long. The V gene end was trimmed by 2 bases and the J gene end by 2 bases; junction bases not matched to a gene: 4. CDR1 and CDR2 (germline): SGHTA, FQGTGA. The CDR3: CASSLGRGAQETQYF. In nucleotides, the CDR3 is TGTGCCAGCAGCTTAGGGCGGGGGGCGCAAGAGACCCAGTACTTC.

The V gene is TRBV19, the J gene TRBJ1-5; the D is unclear. The CDR3 covers 15 residues. V was cut by 9 bases and J by 0 bases, with 15 bases left in between. CDR1 LNHDA and CDR2 SQIVND come from the germline V gene (reference sequence). The CDR3 protein is CARPEVRNSNQPQHF. The CDR3 DNA follows: TGTGCCAGACCTGAGGTCCGAAATAGCAATCAGCCCCAGCATTTT.

V gene TRBV6-5 combines with J gene TRBJ1-4; no clear D. V was trimmed by 7 bases and J by 8 bases, leaving 14 bases between them. The germline CDR1 and CDR2 sequences are MNHEY and SVGAGI. This CDR3 is built from 13 residues. The CDR3 DNA follows: TGTGCCAGCACTGGGTCCTTGAGGGAAAAACTGTTTTTT. This gives the protein CASTGSLREKLFF.

This chain uses TRBV18 with TRBJ1-1; D is possibly TRBD1 (5 bases). The germline V gene encodes CDR1 KGHSH and CDR2 LQKENI. The length of the CDR3 is 13 residues. The V end lost 8 bases, the J end lost 2 bases, and 12 bases lay between the germline ends. In DNA, the CDR3 is TGTGCCAGCCGAAGGGGTCCAAACACTGAAGCTTTCTTT. This translates into CASRRGPNTEAFF.

The V call is TRBV3-1 (or the pseudogene TRBV3-2), the J call TRBJ2-3; TRBD2 is a possible D gene (5 bases). The CDR3 has 12 amino acids. The germline V and J ends were trimmed by 2 bases and 8 bases, with 8 bases remaining between them. The germline CDR1 and CDR2 sequences are LGHDT and YNNKEL (reference sequence). Written as DNA, the CDR3 is TGTGCCAGCAGCCAATCTAGCCTTACGCAGTATTTT. This translates into CASSQSSLTQYF.

This rearrangement joins TRBV7-3 to TRBJ2-7; TRBD1 matches at 10 bases. The CDR3 is 16 residues long. Germline loops: CDR1 SGHTA, CDR2 FQGTGA. The ends lost 5 bases at V and 3 bases at J; junction bases unmatched: 10. CDR3 sequence reads: CASSPGQGPLNYEQYF. Written as DNA, the CDR3 is TGTGCCAGCAGCCCGGGACAGGGGCCCCTAAACTACGAGCAGTACTTC.

The chain is built from TRBV6-4 and TRBJ1-2; maybe TRBD1 (5 bases). Germline CDR1 reads MRHNA; CDR2 reads SNTAGT. V lost 5 bases to trimming and J lost 0 bases, with 10 bases between them. CDR3 length: 14 residues. DNA of the CDR3: TGTGCCAGCAGTCCAGACAGTGCTAACTATGGCTACACCTTC. It yields the protein CASSPDSANYGYTF.

This chain uses TRBV5-4 with TRBJ2-5; weak D call: TRBD2 (5 bases). The CDR3 totals 16 residues. V lost 4 bases to trimming and J lost 3 bases, with 19 bases between them. CDR1 and CDR2 (germline): SGHNT, YYREEE (reference sequence). CDR3 residues: CASSRGPLRGEETQYF. CDR3 nucleotide sequence: TGTGCCAGCAGCCGAGGTCCGCTACGGGGAGAAGAGACCCAGTACTTC.

This chain joins TRBV7-6 and TRBJ1-4; TRBD1 agrees at 7 bases. Germline CDR1 SGHVS, CDR2 FNYEAQ. V was clipped by 4 bases and J by 8 bases; unmatched bases: 10. The CDR3 is 15 residues long. Here the CDR3 DNA reads TGTGCCAGCAGCTCGACAGGGTGGCCCGAAGAAAAACTGTTTTTT. It is translated as CASSSTGWPEEKLFF. Based on the CDR3 plus reference TRBV7-6 and TRBJ1-4, the full variable domain is GAGVSQSPRYKVTKRGQDVALRCDPISGHVSLYWYRQALGQGPEFLTYFNYEAQQDKSGLPNDRFSAERPEGSISTLTIQRTEQRDSAMYRCASSSTGWPEEKLFFGSGTQLSVL.

The rearrangement links TRBV30 to TRBJ1-6, with a possible D match to TRBD1 (5 bases). Germline CDR1 is GTSNPN and CDR2 is SVGIG (reference sequence). Trimming stripped 3 bases from V and 7 bases from J, with 10 bases between. The CDR3 length is 13 residues. The CDR3 nucleotides are TGTGCCTGGAGATTAAAGGGGAATTCACCCCTCCACTTT. Translation gives CAWRLKGNSPLHF.

This clone was detected only once. The chain uses TRBV19 and TRBJ2-7; 7 bases agree with TRBD1. This CDR3 is 15 amino acids long. Germline CDR1 and CDR2: LNHDA and SQIVND (reference sequence). V was clipped by 3 bases and J by 4 bases; unmatched bases: 9. This chain's CDR3 is CASSMAGTAYYEQYF. The CDR3 DNA sequence: TGTGCCAGTAGTATGGCCGGGACAGCTTATTACGAGCAGTACTTC.